This paragraph reports one T cell receptor beta chain. The table lists this clonotype with many counts. Its antigen is unknown. No per-base quality is available; no much larger clone lies one base away. The data derive from a study of response to subunit inactivated influenza vaccine (dated by TCRdb to the late 2010s). Context from the whole study: Deep quantitative T cell receptor repertoire profiling was used in the study to track responses to a trivalent subunit inactivated influenza vaccine. Results the study describes overall, beyond this receptor: The authors proposed that each seasonal influenza vaccination may bring in only a limited number of new T cells.

Receptor amplification or capture employed RT-PCR. The sample was run on an Illumina HiSeq 2500. Using fastp at Q25 and MiXCR, TCRdb reprocessed the public reads and kept productive beta chains. Each record represents a unique CDR3 protein, reported with the most common genes and DNA among its rows. Across this sample there are hundreds of thousands of distinct CDR3 sequences, with 12% to 15% seen only once. The ten largest account for approximately 7.6% of the sample. The V and J ends are trimmed by 2 bases and 4 bases, leaving 15 bases between them. There are 16 amino acids in the CDR3, from cysteine to phenylalanine inclusive. Only the CDR3 part of the read is kept: 48 bases, read in frame from the first base.

This chain joins TRBV12-3 or TRBV12-4 to TRBJ1-5; TRBD1 is possibly the D segment (5 matching bases). This TCR was recovered from a man aged 50 to 59 who received an inactivated influenza vaccine. Donor details come from another sample of the same person, matched by shared clones. Source: PBMCs from blood, taken approximately 15 days before vaccination. The CDR3 corresponds to CASSLKAGSYNQPQHF. The DNA is TGTGCCAGCAGTTTAAAGGCAGGGAGCTATAATCAGCCCCAGCATTTT.